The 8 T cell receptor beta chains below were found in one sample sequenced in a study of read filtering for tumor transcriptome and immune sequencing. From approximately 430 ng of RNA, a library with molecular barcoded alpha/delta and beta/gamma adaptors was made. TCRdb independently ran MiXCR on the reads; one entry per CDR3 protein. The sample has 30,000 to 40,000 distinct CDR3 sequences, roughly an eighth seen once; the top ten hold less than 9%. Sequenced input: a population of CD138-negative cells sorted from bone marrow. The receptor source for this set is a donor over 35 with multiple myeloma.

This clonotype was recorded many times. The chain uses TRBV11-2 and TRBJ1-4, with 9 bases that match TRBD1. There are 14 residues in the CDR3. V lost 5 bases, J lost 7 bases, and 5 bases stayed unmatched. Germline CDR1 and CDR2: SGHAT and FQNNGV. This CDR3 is CASSLGQGSEKLFF. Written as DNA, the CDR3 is TGTGCCAGCAGCCTGGGACAGGGAAGTGAAAAACTGTTTTTT.

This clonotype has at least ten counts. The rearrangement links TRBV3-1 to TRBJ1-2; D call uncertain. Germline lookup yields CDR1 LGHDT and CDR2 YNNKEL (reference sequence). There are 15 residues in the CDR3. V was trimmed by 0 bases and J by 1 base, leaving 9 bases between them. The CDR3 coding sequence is TGTGCCAGCAGCCAAGATGGTGTCCGTAACTATGGCTACACCTTC. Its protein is CASSQDGVRNYGYTF.

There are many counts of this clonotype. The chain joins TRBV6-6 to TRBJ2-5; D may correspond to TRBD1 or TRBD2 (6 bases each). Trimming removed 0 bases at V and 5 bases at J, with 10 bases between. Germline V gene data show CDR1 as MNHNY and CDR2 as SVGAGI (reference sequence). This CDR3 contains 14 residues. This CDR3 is CASSYSNGGETQYF. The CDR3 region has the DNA TGTGCCAGCAGTTACTCGAACGGGGGCGAGACCCAGTACTTC.

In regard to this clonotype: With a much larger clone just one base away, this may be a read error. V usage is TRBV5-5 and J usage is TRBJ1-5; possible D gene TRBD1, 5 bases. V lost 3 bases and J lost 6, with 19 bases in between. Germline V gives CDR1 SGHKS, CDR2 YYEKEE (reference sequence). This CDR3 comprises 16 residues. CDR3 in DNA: TGTGCCAGCAGCTCACTAACCGGGACTCCGAGTCAGCCCCAGCATTTT. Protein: CASSSLTGTPSQPQHF.

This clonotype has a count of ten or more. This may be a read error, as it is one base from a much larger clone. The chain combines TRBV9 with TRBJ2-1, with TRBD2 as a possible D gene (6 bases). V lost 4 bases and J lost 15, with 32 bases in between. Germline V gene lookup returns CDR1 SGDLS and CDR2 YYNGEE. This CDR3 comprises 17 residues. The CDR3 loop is CASSPALGQPYSKGLFF. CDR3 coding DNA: TGTGCCAGCAGCCCAGCCCTCGGGCAGCCCTATTCAAAGGGACTGTTCTTC.

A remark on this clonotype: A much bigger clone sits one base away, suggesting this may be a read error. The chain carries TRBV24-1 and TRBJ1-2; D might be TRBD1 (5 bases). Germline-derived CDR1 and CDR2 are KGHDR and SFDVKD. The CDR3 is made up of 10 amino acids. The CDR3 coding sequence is TGTGCCACCGGGGGTTATTTTCTTGAATTC. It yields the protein CATGGYFLEF.

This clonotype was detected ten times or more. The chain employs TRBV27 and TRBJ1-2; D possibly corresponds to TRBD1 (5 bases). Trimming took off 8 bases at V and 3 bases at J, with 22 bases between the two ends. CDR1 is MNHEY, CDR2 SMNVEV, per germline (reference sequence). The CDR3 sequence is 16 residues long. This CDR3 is CASREGLLGRDYGYTF. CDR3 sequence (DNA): TGTGCCAGCCGCGAGGGGCTTCTTGGTCGGGACTATGGCTACACCTTC.

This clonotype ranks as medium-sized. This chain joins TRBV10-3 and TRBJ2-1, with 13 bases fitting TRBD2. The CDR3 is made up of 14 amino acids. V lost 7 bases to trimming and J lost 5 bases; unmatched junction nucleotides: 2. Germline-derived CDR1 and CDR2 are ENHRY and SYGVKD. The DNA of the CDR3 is TGTGCCATCAATGGACTAGCGGGAGACAATGAGCAGTTCTTC. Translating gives CAINGLAGDNEQFF.